The T cell receptor delta chain described here comes from a study of Vδ1+ human thymocytes. Sequences come from RNA converted to cDNA by reverse transcription. The CDR3 regions were amplified by multiplex PCR from V-gene primers to a constant-region primer. TCRdb reanalyzed the multiplex PCR reads using CATT. The sample carries roughly 76,000 delta-chain clones, about 35% recorded once. As regards this clone: Antigen specificity is unknown. In the same sample, other DNA sequences code for this CDR3.

V was pared by 1 base and J by 0 bases, with 22 bases of the junction left unmatched. Germline V gene sequence: CDR1 TSWWSYY, CDR2 QGS. The CDR3 is 22 amino acids. Findings and caveats of the study: Thymic TRG and TRD repertoires appeared highly polyclonal, with Gaussian CDR3 length distributions.

The sequence came from a boy under two years old who had congenital heart surgery. The chain joins TRDV1 to TRDJ1; 8 positions match TRDD3. The sample comprised Vdelta1+ gamma-delta thymocytes from the thymus. Subset denoted: FACS-sorted CD3+ TCRalphabeta- TCRVdelta1+ TCRVdelta2- thymocytes. The CDR3 region has the DNA TGTGCTCTTGGGGAACCGCTACAGGTCCCAAGGTGGGGGATGCCTTACACCGATAAACTCATCTTT. This gives the protein CALGEPLQVPRWGMPYTDKLIF.